These T cell receptor beta chains were read from a single sample in a study of T cells in Graves' hyperthyroidism and ophthalmopathy. MiXCR, run by TCRdb on the multiplex PCR reads, gives a single entry per CDR3 protein. This sample has 400,000 or so distinct CDR3 sequences, with over 13% found just once. Source material: blood. The receptors come from a man aged 45-65 years with Graves' ophthalmopathy. Both conserved end residues are part of each CDR3. The order of the fields is V gene, D gene, clone size, J gene, CDR3 protein, CDR3 DNA. The D gene is left open where the match is weak. Clone size is given for some rows only: seen once, a few or many times, or a class if the clone is expanded.

v_gene: TRBV12-3/TRBV12-4; d_gene: -; abundance: many; j_gene: TRBJ2-3; CDR3aa: CASSFRGGGTDTQYF; CDR3nt: TGTGCCAGCAGTTTTCGCGGAGGGGGCACAGATACGCAGTATTTT
v_gene: TRBV2; d_gene: TRBD1; abundance: many; j_gene: TRBJ1-1; CDR3aa: CASSPRQGNTEAFF; CDR3nt: TGTGCCAGCAGTCCAAGACAGGGAAACACTGAAGCTTTCTTT
v_gene: TRBV11-2; d_gene: -; abundance: many; j_gene: TRBJ2-1; CDR3aa: CASSRGDSYNEQFF; CDR3nt: TGTGCCAGCAGCCGTGGGGACTCCTACAATGAGCAGTTCTTC
v_gene: TRBV20-1; d_gene: -; abundance: many; j_gene: TRBJ2-1; CDR3aa: CSAESSSYNEQFF; CDR3nt: TGCAGTGCTGAGAGTTCTTCCTACAATGAGCAGTTCTTC
v_gene: TRBV19; d_gene: -; abundance: -; j_gene: TRBJ1-6; CDR3aa: CASKGAGNSPLHF; CDR3nt: TGTGCCAGTAAGGGAGCGGGTAATTCACCCCTCCACTTT
v_gene: TRBV4-1; d_gene: -; abundance: -; j_gene: TRBJ2-7; CDR3aa: CASRQDPTLGEQYF; CDR3nt: TGCGCCAGCAGACAGGACCCCACCCTGGGGGAGCAGTACTTC
v_gene: TRBV12-3/TRBV12-4; d_gene: TRBD1; abundance: many; j_gene: TRBJ2-3; CDR3aa: CASRGQGRFADTQYF; CDR3nt: TGTGCCAGCAGAGGACAGGGGAGATTCGCAGATACGCAGTATTTT
v_gene: TRBV19; d_gene: -; abundance: many; j_gene: TRBJ2-3; CDR3aa: CASSPGATDTQYF; CDR3nt: TGTGCCAGCAGTCCCGGGGCCACAGATACGCAGTATTTT
v_gene: TRBV10-3; d_gene: TRBD1; abundance: -; j_gene: TRBJ2-1; CDR3aa: CAIAQGSDEQFF; CDR3nt: TGTGCCATCGCACAGGGGTCTGATGAGCAGTTCTTC
v_gene: TRBV5-6; d_gene: -; abundance: many; j_gene: TRBJ2-1; CDR3aa: CASSLSGDDNEQFF; CDR3nt: TGTGCCAGCAGCTTGTCAGGGGATGACAATGAGCAGTTCTTC
v_gene: TRBV18; d_gene: TRBD2; abundance: many; j_gene: TRBJ2-1; CDR3aa: CASSPPGLEQFF; CDR3nt: TGTGCCAGCTCACCACCGGGACTAGAGCAGTTCTTC
v_gene: TRBV2; d_gene: -; abundance: many; j_gene: TRBJ2-3; CDR3aa: CASSRRDTQYF; CDR3nt: TGTGCCAGCAGTCGGCGAGATACGCAGTATTTT
v_gene: TRBV20-1; d_gene: -; abundance: many; j_gene: TRBJ2-3; CDR3aa: CSARDLADTQYF; CDR3nt: TGCAGTGCTAGAGATTTAGCGGATACGCAGTATTTT
v_gene: TRBV6-1; d_gene: -; abundance: -; j_gene: TRBJ1-5; CDR3aa: CASSAVNSNQPQHF; CDR3nt: TGTGCCAGCAGTGCGGTTAATAGCAATCAGCCCCAGCATTTT
v_gene: TRBV4-1; d_gene: -; abundance: many; j_gene: TRBJ2-4; CDR3aa: CASSQPNIGQNIQYF; CDR3nt: TGCGCCAGCAGCCAGCCCAATATTGGGCAAAACATTCAGTACTTC
v_gene: TRBV20-1; d_gene: -; abundance: many; j_gene: TRBJ2-7; CDR3aa: CSARVPGPGHEQYF; CDR3nt: TGCAGTGCTAGAGTACCTGGACCTGGCCACGAGCAGTACTTC
v_gene: TRBV20-1; d_gene: TRBD2; abundance: few; j_gene: TRBJ2-1; CDR3aa: CSAREALAGTYNEQFF; CDR3nt: TGCAGTGCTAGAGAGGCGCTAGCGGGAACGTACAATGAGCAGTTCTTC
v_gene: TRBV12-3/TRBV12-4; d_gene: -; abundance: -; j_gene: TRBJ2-3; CDR3aa: CASNGESLRDTQYF; CDR3nt: TGTGCCAGCAACGGGGAGTCCTTAAGGGATACGCAGTATTTT
v_gene: TRBV27; d_gene: TRBD2; abundance: few; j_gene: TRBJ2-7; CDR3aa: CASTKSAGVLPYEQYF; CDR3nt: TGTGCCAGCACTAAATCAGCGGGAGTGCTTCCCTACGAGCAGTACTTC
v_gene: TRBV16; d_gene: TRBD2; abundance: many; j_gene: TRBJ2-1; CDR3aa: CASSQRYSGGYNEQFF; CDR3nt: TGTGCCAGCAGCCAACGGTATAGCGGGGGTTACAATGAGCAGTTCTTC
v_gene: TRBV6-5; d_gene: TRBD2; abundance: -; j_gene: TRBJ2-7; CDR3aa: CASSYDTSGSYEQYF; CDR3nt: TGTGCCAGCAGTTACGATACTAGCGGCTCCTACGAGCAGTACTTC
v_gene: TRBV7-2; d_gene: -; abundance: -; j_gene: TRBJ1-3; CDR3aa: CASSRRPQISGNTIYF; CDR3nt: TGTGCCAGCAGCCGCCGACCGCAGATCTCTGGAAACACCATATATTTT
v_gene: TRBV5-8; d_gene: -; abundance: many; j_gene: TRBJ2-3; CDR3aa: CASSKTGRGDTQYF; CDR3nt: TGTGCCAGCAGCAAGACAGGGAGGGGGGATACGCAGTATTTT
v_gene: TRBV2; d_gene: -; abundance: many; j_gene: TRBJ2-7; CDR3aa: CASSRDIYEQYF; CDR3nt: TGTGCCAGCAGTAGGGACATCTACGAGCAGTACTTC
v_gene: TRBV18; d_gene: -; abundance: many; j_gene: TRBJ2-5; CDR3aa: CASSPPKELAAETQYF; CDR3nt: TGTGCCAGCTCACCACCTAAGGAGTTGGCCGCAGAGACCCAGTACTTC
v_gene: TRBV2; d_gene: TRBD1; abundance: -; j_gene: TRBJ2-7; CDR3aa: CASKVTGLGEQYF; CDR3nt: TGTGCCAGCAAGGTGACAGGGCTGGGCGAGCAGTACTTC
v_gene: TRBV20-1; d_gene: TRBD2; abundance: many; j_gene: TRBJ2-2; CDR3aa: CSAPGSGSVGGELFF; CDR3nt: TGCAGTGCTCCAGGCAGCGGGAGTGTGGGCGGGGAGCTGTTTTTT
v_gene: TRBV4-1; d_gene: -; abundance: many; j_gene: TRBJ2-3; CDR3aa: CASSRQDLMITDTQYF; CDR3nt: TGCGCCAGCAGCCGGCAGGACTTGATGATCACAGATACGCAGTATTTT
v_gene: TRBV28; d_gene: -; abundance: -; j_gene: TRBJ1-2; CDR3aa: CATLEGRGYTF; CDR3nt: TGTGCCACTCTGGAGGGAAGAGGCTACACCTTC
v_gene: TRBV30; d_gene: TRBD2; abundance: many; j_gene: TRBJ2-7; CDR3aa: CAWTRRGRLAGVEYEQYF; CDR3nt: TGTGCCTGGACCCGAAGGGGAAGACTAGCGGGGGTAGAGTACGAGCAGTACTTC
v_gene: TRBV12-3/TRBV12-4; d_gene: -; abundance: -; j_gene: TRBJ1-5; CDR3aa: CASSFIGGLKPQHF; CDR3nt: TGTGCCAGCAGTTTCATTGGGGGGCTAAAGCCCCAGCATTTT
v_gene: TRBV3-1; d_gene: TRBD2; abundance: many; j_gene: TRBJ2-3; CDR3aa: CASSPPETSGSSQYF; CDR3nt: TGTGCCAGCAGCCCCCCGGAGACTAGCGGGAGTTCGCAGTATTTT
v_gene: TRBV6-4; d_gene: -; abundance: few; j_gene: TRBJ2-3; CDR3aa: CASSDSMVPELTSTDTQYF; CDR3nt: TGTGCCAGCAGTGACTCGATGGTCCCCGAACTCACTAGCACAGATACGCAGTATTTT
v_gene: TRBV29-1; d_gene: -; abundance: -; j_gene: TRBJ1-1; CDR3aa: CSVSFMNTEAFF; CDR3nt: TGCAGCGTTTCGTTCATGAACACTGAAGCTTTCTTT
v_gene: TRBV27; d_gene: -; abundance: -; j_gene: TRBJ1-4; CDR3aa: CASSLYTGGDEKLFF; CDR3nt: TGTGCCAGCAGTTTATATACCGGGGGCGATGAAAAACTGTTTTTT
v_gene: TRBV2; d_gene: TRBD1; abundance: few; j_gene: TRBJ1-6; CDR3aa: CASSDGRGKVHLHF; CDR3nt: TGTGCCAGCAGTGACGGCAGGGGGAAAGTACACCTCCACTTT
v_gene: TRBV2; d_gene: -; abundance: many; j_gene: TRBJ2-6; CDR3aa: CASRQPNRASGANVLTF; CDR3nt: TGTGCCAGCCGCCAGCCAAACAGGGCATCTGGGGCCAACGTCCTGACTTTC
v_gene: TRBV28; d_gene: TRBD1; abundance: -; j_gene: TRBJ1-4; CDR3aa: CASTRVGGEEKLFF; CDR3nt: TGTGCCAGCACCAGAGTAGGGGGCGAGGAAAAACTGTTTTTT
v_gene: TRBV6-1; d_gene: TRBD2; abundance: few; j_gene: TRBJ2-7; CDR3aa: CASSEGTSGLYEQYF; CDR3nt: TGTGCCAGCAGTGAAGGGACTAGCGGTCTCTACGAGCAGTACTTC
v_gene: TRBV27; d_gene: TRBD2; abundance: -; j_gene: TRBJ2-7; CDR3aa: CASSLSPPPGLGANEQYF; CDR3nt: TGTGCCAGCAGTTTATCTCCCCCCCCGGGACTAGGAGCTAACGAGCAGTACTTC
v_gene: TRBV10-2; d_gene: -; abundance: -; j_gene: TRBJ2-1; CDR3aa: CASKGTVYNEQFF; CDR3nt: TGCGCCAGCAAGGGTACTGTATACAATGAGCAGTTCTTC
v_gene: TRBV6-2/TRBV6-3; d_gene: TRBD2; abundance: many; j_gene: TRBJ2-3; CDR3aa: CASSYSNTQLAGGPYTQYF; CDR3nt: TGTGCCAGCAGTTACTCGAACACTCAACTAGCGGGAGGGCCTTATACGCAGTATTTT
v_gene: TRBV2; d_gene: TRBD1; abundance: -; j_gene: TRBJ2-7; CDR3aa: CASSGASGTGGIEQYF; CDR3nt: TGTGCCAGCAGTGGAGCGTCGGGGACAGGGGGCATCGAGCAGTACTTC
v_gene: TRBV20-1; d_gene: TRBD1; abundance: many; j_gene: TRBJ1-4; CDR3aa: CSARSPRGLNEKLFF; CDR3nt: TGCAGTGCTAGATCGCCCAGGGGGCTGAATGAAAAACTGTTTTTT
v_gene: TRBV20-1; d_gene: TRBD2; abundance: many; j_gene: TRBJ2-3; CDR3aa: CSGEGGLPGTVADTQYF; CDR3nt: TGCAGTGGGGAGGGCGGGCTCCCCGGGACGGTTGCAGATACGCAGTATTTT
v_gene: TRBV13; d_gene: TRBD2; abundance: many; j_gene: TRBJ2-1; CDR3aa: CASSLGGTSGNDEQFF; CDR3nt: TGTGCCAGCAGCTTAGGGGGGACTAGCGGGAACGATGAGCAGTTCTTC
v_gene: TRBV9; d_gene: TRBD2; abundance: many; j_gene: TRBJ2-7; CDR3aa: CASSVGSGSSSHYEQYF; CDR3nt: TGTGCCAGCAGCGTAGGTAGCGGGAGCTCAAGTCACTACGAGCAGTACTTC
v_gene: TRBV3-1; d_gene: -; abundance: many; j_gene: TRBJ1-1; CDR3aa: CASSQGTRGTEAFF; CDR3nt: TGTGCCAGCAGTCAGGGGACCCGAGGCACTGAAGCTTTCTTT
v_gene: TRBV5-1; d_gene: -; abundance: -; j_gene: TRBJ1-2; CDR3aa: CASSLGVNNGYTF; CDR3nt: TGCGCCAGCAGCTTGGGAGTCAACAATGGCTACACCTTC
v_gene: TRBV27; d_gene: -; abundance: few; j_gene: TRBJ2-7; CDR3aa: CASSSGMREQYF; CDR3nt: TGTGCCAGCAGTTCCGGGATGCGCGAGCAGTACTTC
v_gene: TRBV7-3; d_gene: TRBD2; abundance: many; j_gene: TRBJ2-4; CDR3aa: CASSSTGGLGLAKNIQYF; CDR3nt: TGTGCCAGCAGTTCTACGGGAGGGCTTGGTCTAGCCAAAAACATTCAGTACTTC
v_gene: TRBV6-1; d_gene: -; abundance: few; j_gene: TRBJ1-1; CDR3aa: CASRATGVARNTEAFF; CDR3nt: TGTGCCAGCAGAGCGACCGGGGTAGCTCGGAACACTGAAGCTTTCTTT
v_gene: TRBV5-1; d_gene: -; abundance: many; j_gene: TRBJ2-6; CDR3aa: CASSFRSAGANVLTF; CDR3nt: TGCGCCAGCAGCTTCAGGTCGGCTGGGGCCAACGTCCTGACTTTC
v_gene: TRBV4-2; d_gene: -; abundance: -; j_gene: TRBJ1-1; CDR3aa: CASSQAAGEGYTEAFF; CDR3nt: TGTGCCAGCAGCCAAGCGGCAGGGGAGGGGTACACTGAAGCTTTCTTT
v_gene: TRBV2; d_gene: TRBD2; abundance: many; j_gene: TRBJ2-1; CDR3aa: CASSGWVGLAGEGAYNEQFF; CDR3nt: TGTGCCAGCAGCGGATGGGTGGGACTAGCGGGAGAAGGGGCCTACAATGAGCAGTTCTTC
v_gene: TRBV28; d_gene: TRBD1; abundance: few; j_gene: TRBJ1-2; CDR3aa: CATSTGAANYGYTF; CDR3nt: TGTGCCACCTCGACAGGGGCTGCTAACTATGGCTACACCTTC